This TCR beta chain was identified in a study of patients and donors after allogeneic stem cell transplantation. One entry per CDR3 protein results from TCRdb running MiXCR on the RT-PCR reads. This sample yields around 200,000 distinct CDR3 sequences, of which 35% to 45% are seen a single time; 11% belongs to the top ten. Germline V gene sequence: CDR1 SGHTA, CDR2 FQGNSA. Losses at the gene ends were 5 bases for V and 8 bases for J; bases not matched to a gene: 7. The CDR3 covers 14 residues. The chain carries TRBV7-2 and TRBJ2-1, with TRBD1 matching 9 bases. The clonotype comes from a human donor who was either an allogeneic HSCT recipient or a stem cell or donor lymphocyte infusion donor (not recorded which). It is not recorded whose cells these are; they may come from a transplant donor. Sample: blood, either unsorted or a sorted T cell fraction (not recorded which). CDR3 nucleotides: TGTGCCAGCAGCCGATGGGACAGGGCCTATGAGCAGTTCTTC. It encodes CASSRWDRAYEQFF.